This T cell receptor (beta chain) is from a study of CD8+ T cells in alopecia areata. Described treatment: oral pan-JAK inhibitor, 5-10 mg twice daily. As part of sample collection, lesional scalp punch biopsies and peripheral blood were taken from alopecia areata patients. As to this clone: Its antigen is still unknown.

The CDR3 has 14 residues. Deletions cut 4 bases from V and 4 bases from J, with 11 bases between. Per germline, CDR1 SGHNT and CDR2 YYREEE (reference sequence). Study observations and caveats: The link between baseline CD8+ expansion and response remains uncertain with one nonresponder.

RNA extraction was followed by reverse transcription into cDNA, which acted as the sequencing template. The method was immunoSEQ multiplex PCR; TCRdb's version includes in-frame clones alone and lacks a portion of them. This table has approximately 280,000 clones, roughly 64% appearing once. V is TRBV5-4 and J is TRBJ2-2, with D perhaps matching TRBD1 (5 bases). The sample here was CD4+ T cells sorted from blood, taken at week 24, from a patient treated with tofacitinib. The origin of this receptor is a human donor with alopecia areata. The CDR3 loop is CASSHWQGTGELFF. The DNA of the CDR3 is TGTGCCAGCAGCCATTGGCAGGGCACCGGGGAGCTGTTTTTT. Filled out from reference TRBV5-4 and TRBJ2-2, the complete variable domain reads ETGVTQSPTHLIKTRGQQVTLRCSSQSGHNTVSWYQQALGQGPQFIFQYYREEENGRGNFPPRFSGLQFPNYSSELNVNALELDDSALYLCASSHWQGTGELFFGEGSRLTVL.